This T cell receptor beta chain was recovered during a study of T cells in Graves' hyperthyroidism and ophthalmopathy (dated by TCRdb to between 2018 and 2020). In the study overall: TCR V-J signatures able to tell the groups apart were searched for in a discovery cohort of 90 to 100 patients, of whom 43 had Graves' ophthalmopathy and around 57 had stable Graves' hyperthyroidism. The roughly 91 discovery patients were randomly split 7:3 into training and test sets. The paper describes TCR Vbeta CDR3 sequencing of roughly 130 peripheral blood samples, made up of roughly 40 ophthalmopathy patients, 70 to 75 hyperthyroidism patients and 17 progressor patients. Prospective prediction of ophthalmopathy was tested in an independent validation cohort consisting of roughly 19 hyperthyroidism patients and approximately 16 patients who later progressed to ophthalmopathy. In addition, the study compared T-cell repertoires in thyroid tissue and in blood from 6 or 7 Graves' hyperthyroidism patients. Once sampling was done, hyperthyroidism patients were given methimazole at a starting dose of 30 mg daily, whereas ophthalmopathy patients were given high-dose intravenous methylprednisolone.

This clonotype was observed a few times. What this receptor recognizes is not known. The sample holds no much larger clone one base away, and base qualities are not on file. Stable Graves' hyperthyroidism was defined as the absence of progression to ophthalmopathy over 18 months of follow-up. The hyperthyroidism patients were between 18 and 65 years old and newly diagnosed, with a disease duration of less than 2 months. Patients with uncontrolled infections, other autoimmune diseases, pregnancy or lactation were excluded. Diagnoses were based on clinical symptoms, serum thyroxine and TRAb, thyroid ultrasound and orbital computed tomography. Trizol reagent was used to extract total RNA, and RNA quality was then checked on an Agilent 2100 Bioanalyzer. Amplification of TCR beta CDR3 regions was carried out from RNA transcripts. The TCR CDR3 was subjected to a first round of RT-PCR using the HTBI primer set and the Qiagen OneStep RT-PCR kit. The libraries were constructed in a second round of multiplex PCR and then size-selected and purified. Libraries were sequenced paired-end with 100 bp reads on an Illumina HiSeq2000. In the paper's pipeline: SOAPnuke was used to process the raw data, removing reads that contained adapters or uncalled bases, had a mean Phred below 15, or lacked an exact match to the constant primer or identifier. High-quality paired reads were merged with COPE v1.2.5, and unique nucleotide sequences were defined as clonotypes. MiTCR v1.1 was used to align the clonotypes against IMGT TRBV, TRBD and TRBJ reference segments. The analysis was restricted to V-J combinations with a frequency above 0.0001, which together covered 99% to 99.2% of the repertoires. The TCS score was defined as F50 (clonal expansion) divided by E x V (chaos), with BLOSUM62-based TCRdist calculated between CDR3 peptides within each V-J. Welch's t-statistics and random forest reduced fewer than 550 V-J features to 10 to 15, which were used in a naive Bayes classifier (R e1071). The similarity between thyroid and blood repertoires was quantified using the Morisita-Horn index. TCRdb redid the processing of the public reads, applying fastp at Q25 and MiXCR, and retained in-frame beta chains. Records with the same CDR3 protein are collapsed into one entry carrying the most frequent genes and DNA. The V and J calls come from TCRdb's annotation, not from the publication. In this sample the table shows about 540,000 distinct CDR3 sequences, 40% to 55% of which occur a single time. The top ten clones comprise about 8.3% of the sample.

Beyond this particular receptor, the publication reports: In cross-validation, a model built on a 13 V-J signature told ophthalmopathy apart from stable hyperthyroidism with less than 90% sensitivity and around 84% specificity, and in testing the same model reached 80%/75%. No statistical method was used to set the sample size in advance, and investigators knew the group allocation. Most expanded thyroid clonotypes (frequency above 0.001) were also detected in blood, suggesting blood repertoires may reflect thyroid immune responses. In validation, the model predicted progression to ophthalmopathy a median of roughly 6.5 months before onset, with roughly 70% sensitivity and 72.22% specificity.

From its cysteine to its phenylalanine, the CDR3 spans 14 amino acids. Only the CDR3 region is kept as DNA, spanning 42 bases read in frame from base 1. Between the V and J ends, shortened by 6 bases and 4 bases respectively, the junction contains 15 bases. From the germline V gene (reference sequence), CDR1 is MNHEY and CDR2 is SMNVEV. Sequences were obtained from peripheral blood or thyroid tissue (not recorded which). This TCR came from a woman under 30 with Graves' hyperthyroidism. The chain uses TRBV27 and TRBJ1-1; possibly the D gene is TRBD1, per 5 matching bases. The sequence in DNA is TGTGCCAGCAGGGCAGGGAGATTGATCACTGAAGCTTTCTTT. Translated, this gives CASRAGRLITEAFF.